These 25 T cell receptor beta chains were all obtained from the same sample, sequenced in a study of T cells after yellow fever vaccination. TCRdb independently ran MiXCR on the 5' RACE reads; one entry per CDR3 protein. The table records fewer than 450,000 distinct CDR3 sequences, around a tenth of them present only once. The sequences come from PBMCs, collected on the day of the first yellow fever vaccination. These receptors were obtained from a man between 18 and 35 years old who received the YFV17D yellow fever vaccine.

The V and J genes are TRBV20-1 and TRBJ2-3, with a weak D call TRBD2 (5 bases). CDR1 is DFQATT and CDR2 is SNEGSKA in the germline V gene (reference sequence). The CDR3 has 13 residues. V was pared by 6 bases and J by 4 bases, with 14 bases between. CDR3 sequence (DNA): TGCAGTGCGGTTAGCAGCGGTTCAGATACGCAGTATTTT. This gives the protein CSAVSSGSDTQYF.

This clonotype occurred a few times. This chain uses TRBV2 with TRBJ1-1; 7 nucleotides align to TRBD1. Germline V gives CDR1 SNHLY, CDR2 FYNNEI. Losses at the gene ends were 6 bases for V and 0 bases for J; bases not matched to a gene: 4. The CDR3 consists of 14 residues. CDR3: CASRKQGLNTEAFF. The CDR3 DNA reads TGTGCCAGCAGGAAACAGGGGCTGAACACTGAAGCTTTCTTT.

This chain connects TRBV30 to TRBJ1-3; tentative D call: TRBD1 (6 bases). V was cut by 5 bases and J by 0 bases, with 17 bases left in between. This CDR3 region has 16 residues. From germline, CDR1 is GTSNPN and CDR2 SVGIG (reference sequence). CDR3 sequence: CAWSPGALFSGNTIYF. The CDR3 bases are TGTGCCTGGTCCCCAGGGGCCCTCTTCTCTGGAAACACCATATATTTT. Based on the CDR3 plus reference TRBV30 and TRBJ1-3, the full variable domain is SQTIHQWPATLVQPVGSPLSLECTVEGTSNPNLYWYRQAAGRGLQLLFYSVGIGQISSEVPQNLSASRPQDRQFILSSKKLLLSDSGFYLCAWSPGALFSGNTIYFGEGSWLTVV.

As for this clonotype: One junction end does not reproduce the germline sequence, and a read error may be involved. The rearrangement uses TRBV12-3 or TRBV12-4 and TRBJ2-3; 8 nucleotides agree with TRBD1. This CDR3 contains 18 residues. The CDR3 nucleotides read TGTGCCAGCAGTGCCGGGACAGGACCGGGGAGGAGCACGGATACGCAGTATTTT. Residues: CASSAGTGPGRSTDTQYF.

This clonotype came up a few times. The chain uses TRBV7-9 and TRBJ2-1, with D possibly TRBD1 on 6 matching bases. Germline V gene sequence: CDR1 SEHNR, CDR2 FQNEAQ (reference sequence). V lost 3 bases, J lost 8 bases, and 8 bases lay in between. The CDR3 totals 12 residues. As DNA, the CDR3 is TGTGCCAGCAGCTTGGGGGCGTATGAGCAGTTCTTC. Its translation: CASSLGAYEQFF.

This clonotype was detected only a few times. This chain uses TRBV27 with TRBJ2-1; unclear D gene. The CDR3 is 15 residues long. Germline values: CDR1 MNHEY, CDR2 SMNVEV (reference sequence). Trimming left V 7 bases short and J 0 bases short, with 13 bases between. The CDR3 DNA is TGTGCCAGCACCCTCTCGGCTGCCTCCTACAATGAGCAGTTCTTC. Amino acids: CASTLSAASYNEQFF.

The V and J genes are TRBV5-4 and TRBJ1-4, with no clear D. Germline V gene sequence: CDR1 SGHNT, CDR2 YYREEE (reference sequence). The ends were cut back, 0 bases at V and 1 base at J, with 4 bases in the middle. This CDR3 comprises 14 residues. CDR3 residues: CASSLDLTNEKLFF. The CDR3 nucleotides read TGTGCCAGCAGCTTGGACCTAACTAATGAAAAACTGTTTTTT.

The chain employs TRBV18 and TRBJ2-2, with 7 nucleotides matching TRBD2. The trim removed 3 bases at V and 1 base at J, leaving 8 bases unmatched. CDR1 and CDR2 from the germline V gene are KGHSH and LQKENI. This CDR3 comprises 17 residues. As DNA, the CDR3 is TGTGCCAGCTCACCCCCCGGGGTAGCGGGGAACACCGGGGAGCTGTTTTTT. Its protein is CASSPPGVAGNTGELFF.

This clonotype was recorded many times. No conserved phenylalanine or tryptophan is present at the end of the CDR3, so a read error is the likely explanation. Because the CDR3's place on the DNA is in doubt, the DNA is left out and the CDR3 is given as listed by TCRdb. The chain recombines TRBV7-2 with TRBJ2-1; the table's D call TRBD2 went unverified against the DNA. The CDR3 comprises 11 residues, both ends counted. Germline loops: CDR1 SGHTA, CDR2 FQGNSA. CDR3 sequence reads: CASSLRDCSRV.

CDR3 amino acids: CASSIYWTGDNEQFF. DNA for the CDR3: TGTGCCAGTAGTATATATTGGACAGGGGACAATGAGCAGTTCTTC. The V call is TRBV19, the J call TRBJ2-1; 9 nucleotides match TRBD1. Germline trimming cut 2 bases from V and 5 bases from J; bases unmatched to any gene: 4. This CDR3 spans 15 amino acids. Germline-derived CDR1 and CDR2 are LNHDA and SQIVND (reference sequence).

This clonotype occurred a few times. The CDR3 DNA reads TGCAGTGCTAGGGGACAGATCAATTCACCCCTCCACTTT. Its protein is CSARGQINSPLHF. The V gene is TRBV20-1, the J gene TRBJ1-6; 7 bases line up with TRBD1. The germline CDR1 and CDR2 sequences are DFQATT and SNEGSKA (reference sequence). With 3 bases clipped from V and 7 bases from J, the junction kept 3 bases outside the gene matches. The length of the CDR3 is 13 residues.

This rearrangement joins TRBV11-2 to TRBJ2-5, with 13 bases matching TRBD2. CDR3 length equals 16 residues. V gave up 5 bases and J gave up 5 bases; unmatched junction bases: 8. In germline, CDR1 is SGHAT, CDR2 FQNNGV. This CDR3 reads CASSPTLTSGGETQYF. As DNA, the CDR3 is TGTGCCAGCAGCCCAACCCTGACTAGCGGGGGGGAGACCCAGTACTTC.

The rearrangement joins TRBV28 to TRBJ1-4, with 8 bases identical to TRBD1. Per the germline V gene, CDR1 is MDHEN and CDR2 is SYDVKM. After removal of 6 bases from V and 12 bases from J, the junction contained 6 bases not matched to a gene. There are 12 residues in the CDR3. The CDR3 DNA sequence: TGTGCCAGCAGCCTCGGACAGGGCGAACTGTTTTTT. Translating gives CASSLGQGELFF.

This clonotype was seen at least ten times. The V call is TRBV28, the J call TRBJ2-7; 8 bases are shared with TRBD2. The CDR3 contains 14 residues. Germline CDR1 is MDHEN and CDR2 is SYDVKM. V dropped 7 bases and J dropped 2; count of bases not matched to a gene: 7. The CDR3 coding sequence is TGTGCCAGCAACTCGGGGGGGCGAGCCTACGAGCAGTACGTC. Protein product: CASNSGGRAYEQYV.

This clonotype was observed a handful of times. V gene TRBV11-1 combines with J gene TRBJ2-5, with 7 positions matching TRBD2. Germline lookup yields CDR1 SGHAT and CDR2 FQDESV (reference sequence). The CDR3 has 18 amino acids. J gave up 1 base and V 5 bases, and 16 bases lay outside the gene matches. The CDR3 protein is CASSLVMVASGIQETQYF. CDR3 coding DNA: TGTGCCAGCAGCCTCGTGATGGTGGCTAGCGGAATCCAAGAGACCCAGTACTTC.

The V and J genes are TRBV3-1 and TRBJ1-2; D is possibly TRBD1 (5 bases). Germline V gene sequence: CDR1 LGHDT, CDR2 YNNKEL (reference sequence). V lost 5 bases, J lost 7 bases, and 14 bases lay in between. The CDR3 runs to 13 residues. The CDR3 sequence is CASSSGTAGGYTF. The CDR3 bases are TGTGCCAGCAGCTCCGGGACCGCGGGTGGCTACACCTTC.

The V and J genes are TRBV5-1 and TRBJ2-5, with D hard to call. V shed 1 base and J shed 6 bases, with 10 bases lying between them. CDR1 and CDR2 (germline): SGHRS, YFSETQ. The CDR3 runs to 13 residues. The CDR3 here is CASSLFGSQTQYF. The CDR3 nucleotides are TGCGCCAGCAGCTTGTTCGGCAGCCAGACCCAGTACTTC.

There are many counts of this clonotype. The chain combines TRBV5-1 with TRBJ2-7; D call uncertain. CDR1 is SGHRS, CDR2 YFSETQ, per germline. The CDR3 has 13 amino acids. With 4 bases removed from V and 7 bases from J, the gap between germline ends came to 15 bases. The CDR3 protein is CASSPREDREQYF. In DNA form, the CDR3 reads TGCGCCAGCAGCCCACGAGAGGATCGGGAGCAGTACTTC.

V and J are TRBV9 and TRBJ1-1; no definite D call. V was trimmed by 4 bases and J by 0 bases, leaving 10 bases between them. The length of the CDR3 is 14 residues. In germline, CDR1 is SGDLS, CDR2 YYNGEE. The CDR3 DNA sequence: TGTGCCAGCAGCCTTCTCGCGCTGAACACTGAAGCTTTCTTT. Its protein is CASSLLALNTEAFF.

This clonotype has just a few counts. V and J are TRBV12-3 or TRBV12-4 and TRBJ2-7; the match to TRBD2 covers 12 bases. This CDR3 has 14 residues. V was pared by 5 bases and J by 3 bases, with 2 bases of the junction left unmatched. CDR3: CASSKTSGGYEQYF. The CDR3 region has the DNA TGTGCCAGCAGTAAGACTAGCGGGGGCTACGAGCAGTACTTC.

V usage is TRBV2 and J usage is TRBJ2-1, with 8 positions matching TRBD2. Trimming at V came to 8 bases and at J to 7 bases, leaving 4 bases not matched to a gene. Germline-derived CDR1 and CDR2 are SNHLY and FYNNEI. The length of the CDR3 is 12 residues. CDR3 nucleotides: TGTGCCAGCCTCCGGGGGGGGAATGAGCAGTTCTTC. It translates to CASLRGGNEQFF. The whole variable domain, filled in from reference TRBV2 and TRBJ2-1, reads EPEVTQTPSHQVTQMGQEVILRCVPISNHLYFYWYRQILGQKVEFLVSFYNNEISEKSEIFDDQFSVERPDGSNFTLKIRSTKLEDSAMYFCASLRGGNEQFFGPGTRLTVL.

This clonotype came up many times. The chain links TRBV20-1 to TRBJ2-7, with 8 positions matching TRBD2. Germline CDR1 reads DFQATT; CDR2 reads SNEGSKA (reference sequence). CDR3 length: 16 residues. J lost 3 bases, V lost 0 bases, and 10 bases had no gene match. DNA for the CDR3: TGCAGTGCTAGAGATGCGGGGGGTCCCCCTAACTACGAGCAGTACTTC. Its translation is CSARDAGGPPNYEQYF.

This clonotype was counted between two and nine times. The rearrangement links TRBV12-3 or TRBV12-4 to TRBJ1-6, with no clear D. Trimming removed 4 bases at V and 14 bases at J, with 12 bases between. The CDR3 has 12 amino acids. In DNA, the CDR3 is TGTGCCAGCAGTTCAAACGAAATCTCCCTCCACTTT. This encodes CASSSNEISLHF.

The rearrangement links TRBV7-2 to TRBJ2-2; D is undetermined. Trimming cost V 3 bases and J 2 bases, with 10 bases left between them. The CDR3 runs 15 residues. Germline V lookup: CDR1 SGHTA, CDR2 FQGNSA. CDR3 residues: CASSLINPNTGELFF. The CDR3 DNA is TGTGCCAGCAGCTTGATCAACCCAAACACCGGGGAGCTGTTTTTT. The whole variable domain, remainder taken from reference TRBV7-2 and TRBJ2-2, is GAGVSQSPSNKVTEKGKDVELRCDPISGHTALYWYRQSLGQGLEFLIYFQGNSAPDKSGLPSDRFSAERTGGSVSTLTIQRTQQEDSAVYLCASSLINPNTGELFFGEGSRLTVL.

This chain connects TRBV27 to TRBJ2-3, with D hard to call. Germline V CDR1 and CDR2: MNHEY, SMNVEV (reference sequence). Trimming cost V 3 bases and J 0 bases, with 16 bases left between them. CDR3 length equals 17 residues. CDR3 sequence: CASSLFVGFDSTDTQYF. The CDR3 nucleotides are TGTGCCAGCAGTTTGTTTGTCGGATTTGATAGCACAGATACGCAGTATTTT.